Here is one T cell receptor beta chain with its context. The method was immunoSEQ multiplex PCR; TCRdb's version includes in-frame clones alone and lacks a portion of them. The table includes about 61,000 clones, roughly four fifths detected once. Single viable CD3+CD4+CD8-CD45RO+ cells were sorted as the memory CD4+ T cells. The entry originates in a study of memory CD4+ T cells and cytomegalovirus serostatus. CDR1 is MNHNS and CDR2 is SASEGT in the germline V gene. This CDR3 is 14 amino acids long. V was pared by 3 bases and J by 9 bases, with 15 bases between. V usage is TRBV6-1 and J usage is TRBJ2-4; TRBD2 is a possible D gene (6 bases). Specimen: memory CD4+ T cells from blood. This TCR was recovered from an adult in good health and CMV-seronegative. The CDR3 DNA sequence: TGTGCCAGCAGTGAGGGGGGATCAAGGGGCATTCAGTACTTC. It encodes CASSEGGSRGIQYF.